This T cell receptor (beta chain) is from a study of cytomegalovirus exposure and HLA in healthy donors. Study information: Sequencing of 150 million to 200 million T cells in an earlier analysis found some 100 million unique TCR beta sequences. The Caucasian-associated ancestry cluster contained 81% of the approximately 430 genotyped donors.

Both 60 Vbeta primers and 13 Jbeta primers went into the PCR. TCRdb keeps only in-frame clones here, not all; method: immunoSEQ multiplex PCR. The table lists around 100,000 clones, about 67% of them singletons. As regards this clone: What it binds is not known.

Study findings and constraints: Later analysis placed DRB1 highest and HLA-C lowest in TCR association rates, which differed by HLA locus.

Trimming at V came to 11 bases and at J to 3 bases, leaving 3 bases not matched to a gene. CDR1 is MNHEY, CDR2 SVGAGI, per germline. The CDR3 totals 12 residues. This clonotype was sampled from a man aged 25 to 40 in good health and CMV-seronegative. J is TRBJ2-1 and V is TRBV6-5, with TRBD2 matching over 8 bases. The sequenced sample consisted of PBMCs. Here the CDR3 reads CASGGDYNEQFF. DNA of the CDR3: TGTGCCTCCGGGGGGGACTACAATGAGCAGTTCTTC.